In its sample, the clone carrying this T cell receptor beta chain was seen once. Random hexamers primed reverse transcription of 0.5 to 1 ug RNA. TCRdb used MiXCR to reprocess the immunoSEQ multiplex PCR reads, holding one entry per CDR3 protein. This sample carries approximately 260,000 distinct CDR3 sequences, 90% to 96% of them seen once, and the ten largest clones take 0.095% to 0.12%. This record comes from a study of CD8 T cells in Susac syndrome. The CDR3 has 12 amino acids. With 5 bases removed from V and 5 bases from J, the gap between germline ends came to 9 bases. The germline V gene has CDR1 SEHNR and CDR2 FQNEAQ (reference sequence).

The sequence derives from a human donor with Susac syndrome. Sequencing used CD4+ T cells from PBMCs. The chain links TRBV7-9 to TRBJ2-5, with D hard to call. The CDR3 region is CASSVSWETQYF. CDR3 DNA sequence: TGTGCCAGCAGCGTTAGTTGGGAGACCCAGTACTTC.